The source of this T cell receptor beta chain is a study of shared T cell receptors in the human thymus. Produced via immunoSEQ multiplex PCR; TCRdb's table is partial and in-frame only. The sample yields 650,000 to 950,000 clones, approximately 85% seen once. Germline trimming cut 4 bases from V and 0 bases from J; bases unmatched to any gene: 7. The CDR3 extends over 18 amino acids. Per the germline V gene, CDR1 is SGHDN and CDR2 is FVKESK. Another study also made use of these data, one on human thymus T cells. Per that paper: Corrective surgery for congenital heart defects was being performed on the healthy Finnish infants who served as donors. Thymic and blood repertoires showed apparently biased V and J gene usage. The related literature has documented a marked overlap of thymic repertoires among unrelated individuals.

The TCR originated in a girl less than two years old with a congenital heart defect. The chain recombines TRBV14 with TRBJ2-3, with TRBD2 matching over 13 bases. The sample comprised thymocytes. The CDR3 region is CASSPRLAGGFSTDTQYF. Written as DNA, the CDR3 is TGTGCCAGCAGCCCACGACTAGCGGGGGGATTTAGCACAGATACGCAGTATTTT. Combining the CDR3 with reference TRBV14 and TRBJ2-3 gives the whole variable domain EAGVTQFPSHSVIEKGQTVTLRCDPISGHDNLYWYRRVMGKEIKFLLHFVKESKQDESGMPNNRFLAERTGGTYSTLKVQPAELEDSGVYFCASSPRLAGGFSTDTQYFGPGTRLTVL.